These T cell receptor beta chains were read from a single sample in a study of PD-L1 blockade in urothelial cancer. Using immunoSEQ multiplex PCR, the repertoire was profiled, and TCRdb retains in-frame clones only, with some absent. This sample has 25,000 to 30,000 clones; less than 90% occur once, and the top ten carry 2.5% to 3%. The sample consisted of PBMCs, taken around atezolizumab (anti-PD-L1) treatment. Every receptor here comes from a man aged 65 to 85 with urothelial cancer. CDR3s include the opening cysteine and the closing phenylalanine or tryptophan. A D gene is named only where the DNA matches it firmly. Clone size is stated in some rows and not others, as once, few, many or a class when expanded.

CASQGSVYEKLFF	TGTGCCAGCCAGGGGTCGGTGTATGAAAAACTGTTTTTT	TRBJ1-4	TRBV6-1	NA	NA
CASSQSGFRDTQYF	TGTGCCAGCAGCCAAAGCGGTTTCAGGGATACGCAGTATTTT	TRBJ2-3	TRBV14	NA	NA
CASSQGDRAADTQYF	TGCGCCAGCAGCCAGGGGGACAGGGCCGCAGATACGCAGTATTTT	TRBJ2-3	TRBV4-1	once	TRBD1
CAKTTGEAFF	TGTGCCAAGACGACTGGGGAAGCTTTCTTT	TRBJ1-1	TRBV25-1	NA	NA
CASSLGRANTEAFF	TGCGCCAGCAGCTTGGGCAGGGCTAACACTGAAGCTTTCTTT	TRBJ1-1	TRBV5-1	NA	NA
CASSLGTAGYTF	TGCGCCAGCAGCTTGGGGACAGCCGGCTACACCTTC	TRBJ1-2	TRBV5-1	NA	NA
CASSLRPGQGHNEQFF	TGTGCCAGCAGCTTAAGACCGGGACAGGGTCACAATGAGCAGTTCTTC	TRBJ2-1	TRBV11-3	NA	TRBD1
CASSRGGMGSNTEAFF	TGTGCCAGCAGCCGGGGGGGCATGGGATCGAACACTGAAGCTTTCTTT	TRBJ1-1	TRBV7-2	NA	NA
CASSNRGNYGYTF	TGTGCCAGTAGTAATAGGGGTAACTATGGCTACACCTTC	TRBJ1-2	TRBV19	once	NA
CASSVGVAGEETQYF	TGTGCCAGCAGCGTAGGTGTAGCGGGAGAGGAGACCCAGTACTTC	TRBJ2-5	TRBV9	NA	TRBD2
CATSPGGASAYNEQFF	TGTGCCACCAGCCCGGGAGGGGCTAGCGCCTACAATGAGCAGTTCTTC	TRBJ2-1	TRBV15	NA	TRBD2
CASSSSGISTDTQYF	TGTGCCAGCAGCTCTAGCGGGATCAGCACAGATACGCAGTATTTT	TRBJ2-3	TRBV5-6	NA	TRBD2
CASRFEFYEQYF	TGTGCCAGCAGGTTCGAGTTCTACGAGCAGTACTTC	TRBJ2-7	TRBV2	NA	NA
CASSPAGLGSNYGYTF	TGTGCCAGTAGTCCGGCAGGGTTAGGATCCAACTATGGCTACACCTTC	TRBJ1-2	TRBV19	once	NA
CASRSSYNSPLHF	TGTGCCAGCAGGAGCTCCTATAATTCACCCCTCCACTTT	TRBJ1-6	TRBV2	NA	NA
CAISESQGAGNIQYF	TGTGCCATCAGTGAGTCGCAGGGGGCGGGAAACATTCAGTACTTC	TRBJ2-4	TRBV10-3	NA	TRBD1
CASSLREGAMGYNSPLHF	TGTGCCAGCAGCCTTCGAGAGGGGGCGATGGGATATAATTCACCCCTCCACTTT	TRBJ1-6	TRBV4-2	NA	TRBD1
CSAPVGVGYTF	TGCAGTGCCCCCGTCGGGGTCGGTTACACCTTC	TRBJ1-2	TRBV20-1	NA	NA
CASSLKEATEAFF	TGTGCCAGCAGCTTAAAGGAGGCCACTGAAGCTTTCTTT	TRBJ1-1	TRBV7-8	once	NA
CASSLGGGLRAETQYF	TGCGCCAGCAGCTTGGGGGGAGGGCTCCGGGCCGAGACCCAGTACTTC	TRBJ2-5	TRBV5-1	NA	TRBD2
CASSLDGRSLLSAYNEQFF	TGCGCCAGCAGCTTGGACGGCAGGTCGCTTCTCTCTGCCTACAATGAGCAGTTCTTC	TRBJ2-1	TRBV5-1	few	NA
CASSPTVTGEGYTF	TGTGCCAGCAGCCCCACAGTTACGGGGGAAGGCTACACCTTC	TRBJ1-2	TRBV7-3	NA	NA
CASSQVLGANYGYTF	TGCGCCAGCAGCCAAGTGCTGGGGGCGAACTATGGCTACACCTTC	TRBJ1-2	TRBV4-3	NA	NA
CASSLGALRGTVNYGYTF	TGTGCCAGCAGCTTAGGGGCTTTAAGGGGTACAGTTAACTATGGCTACACCTTC	TRBJ1-2	TRBV7-8	NA	NA
CASSLDGRRETQYF	TGCGCCAGCAGCTTGGATGGGAGGAGGGAGACCCAGTACTTC	TRBJ2-5	TRBV5-1	NA	NA
CASSFTLAANTGELFF	TGTGCCAGCAGCTTCACACTAGCGGCGAACACCGGGGAGCTGTTTTTT	TRBJ2-2	TRBV7-2	NA	TRBD2
CSTWAGRGYRYTF	TGCAGCACCTGGGCCGGCAGGGGCTATCGCTACACCTTC	TRBJ1-2	TRBV29-1	medium-sized	NA
CASNRVLNTEAFF	TGTGCCAGTAACAGGGTCCTGAACACTGAAGCTTTCTTT	TRBJ1-1	TRBV2	NA	NA
CASSGGTANTGELFF	TGCGCCAGCAGCGGCGGGACAGCCAACACCGGGGAGCTGTTTTTT	TRBJ2-2	TRBV5-1	NA	NA
CASRSTSGGYNEQFF	TGTGCCAGCAGGTCGACTAGCGGGGGATACAATGAGCAGTTCTTC	TRBJ2-1	TRBV2	few	TRBD2
CASSPIWVGTGGLDIQYF	TGTGCCAGCAGCCCTATTTGGGTGGGAACAGGGGGTTTGGACATTCAGTACTTC	TRBJ2-4	TRBV5-8	NA	TRBD1
CASSPRGLGTDEQYF	TGTGCCAGTAGTCCTAGAGGACTCGGAACGGACGAGCAGTACTTC	TRBJ2-7	TRBV19	NA	NA
CAWSGRGAGETQYF	TGTGCCTGGAGTGGACGGGGGGCCGGGGAGACCCAGTACTTC	TRBJ2-5	TRBV30	NA	NA
CASSLVQDIQYF	TGTGCCAGCAGCTTGGTACAGGACATTCAGTACTTC	TRBJ2-4	TRBV5-5	NA	NA
CATFRGTTANTGELFF	TGTGCCACCTTCAGGGGGACCACAGCGAACACCGGGGAGCTGTTTTTT	TRBJ2-2	TRBV10-3	NA	TRBD1
CASSIDRQISNTGELFF	TGTGCCAGTAGTATAGACAGACAGATATCGAACACCGGGGAGCTGTTTTTT	TRBJ2-2	TRBV19	NA	NA
CASANVETQYF	TGTGCCAGCGCGAACGTGGAGACCCAGTACTTC	TRBJ2-5	TRBV7-2	NA	NA
CASSSTGVLNEQFF	TGCGCCAGCAGCTCTACAGGGGTCCTAAATGAGCAGTTCTTC	TRBJ2-1	TRBV5-1	NA	TRBD1
CASSLSEALGNTIYF	TGTGCCAGCAGCCTAAGTGAGGCACTTGGAAACACCATATATTTT	TRBJ1-3	TRBV6-5	medium-sized	NA
CASSQDLVREGPMNTEAFF	TGCGCCAGCAGCCAAGATCTGGTCAGGGAGGGTCCCATGAACACTGAAGCTTTCTTT	TRBJ1-1	TRBV4-3	NA	NA
CASQMDRGHDEQYF	TGTGCCAGCCAGATGGACAGGGGCCATGACGAGCAGTACTTC	TRBJ2-7	TRBV2	NA	TRBD1
CASSLASGIGGYTF	TGTGCCAGCAGCTTGGCATCGGGGATCGGGGGCTACACCTTC	TRBJ1-2	TRBV5-8	few	NA
CASSSGIGLGEPQHF	TGCGCCAGCAGCTCAGGAATAGGGTTGGGAGAGCCCCAGCATTTT	TRBJ1-5	TRBV5-1	NA	NA
CASSRTSGRDTQYF	TGTGCCAGCAGTCGGACTAGCGGAAGAGATACGCAGTATTTT	TRBJ2-3	TRBV5-4	NA	TRBD2
CASSSRDRVGYGYTF	TGTGCCAGCAGCTCCCGGGACAGGGTGGGCTATGGCTACACCTTC	TRBJ1-2	TRBV7-9	NA	TRBD1
CASSFGQLYNEQFF	TGCGCCAGCAGCTTCGGACAGTTGTACAATGAGCAGTTCTTC	TRBJ2-1	TRBV5-1	NA	NA
CSVDRQGQETQYF	TGCAGCGTTGACCGGCAGGGCCAAGAGACCCAGTACTTC	TRBJ2-5	TRBV29-1	NA	NA
CASSLTLAGNNEQFF	TGCGCCAGCAGCTTGACGCTAGCGGGGAACAATGAGCAGTTCTTC	TRBJ2-1	TRBV5-1	once	TRBD2
CASSYNHQETQYF	TGTGCCAGCAGTTACAACCACCAAGAGACCCAGTACTTC	TRBJ2-5	TRBV2	NA	NA
CASSFLDTQYF	TGTGCCAGCAGTTTTCTAGATACGCAGTATTTT	TRBJ2-3	TRBV27	NA	NA
CASSYRQGAQYF	TGTGCCAGCAGCTATCGACAGGGGGCGCAGTATTTT	TRBJ2-3	TRBV7-2	NA	TRBD1
CASSQGQGVPQHF	TGTGCCAGCAGCCAAGGACAGGGGGTGCCCCAGCATTTT	TRBJ1-5	TRBV14	NA	TRBD1
CASSQGGRGTEAFF	TGCGCCAGCAGCCAAGGGGGGAGGGGCACTGAAGCTTTCTTT	TRBJ1-1	TRBV4-3	once	NA